This TCR beta chain was profiled in a study of blood T cell repertoires in COVID-19. Study context: Acute-phase and convalescent COVID-19 samples originated in the United States, Italy and Spain. PBMCs, B-cell-depleted T cells, or T cells were the source of the cDNA or gDNA that made up the material.

Trimming took off 3 bases at V and 8 bases at J, with 7 bases between the two ends. This CDR3 is built from 12 residues. Germline values: CDR1 LNHDA, CDR2 SQIVND (reference sequence). Per the original methods: Estimation of nucleated cell counts relied on the amplification of reference gene primers. TCRdb keeps only in-frame clones here, not all; method: immunoSEQ multiplex PCR. The V and J calls and clone size were taken over from that table, and D and trimming were inferred from the DNA. Altogether 150,000 to 200,000 clones are present, 82% being singletons, with the ten largest covering about 24%.

This chain joins TRBV19 and TRBJ2-2; TRBD1 might be the D (6 bases). This receptor was taken from a woman aged 80 or older with acute or convalescent COVID-19. Material: peripheral blood. CDR3 region: CASSMGAGELFF. CDR3 in DNA: TGTGCCAGTAGTATGGGGGCAGGGGAGCTGTTTTTT.